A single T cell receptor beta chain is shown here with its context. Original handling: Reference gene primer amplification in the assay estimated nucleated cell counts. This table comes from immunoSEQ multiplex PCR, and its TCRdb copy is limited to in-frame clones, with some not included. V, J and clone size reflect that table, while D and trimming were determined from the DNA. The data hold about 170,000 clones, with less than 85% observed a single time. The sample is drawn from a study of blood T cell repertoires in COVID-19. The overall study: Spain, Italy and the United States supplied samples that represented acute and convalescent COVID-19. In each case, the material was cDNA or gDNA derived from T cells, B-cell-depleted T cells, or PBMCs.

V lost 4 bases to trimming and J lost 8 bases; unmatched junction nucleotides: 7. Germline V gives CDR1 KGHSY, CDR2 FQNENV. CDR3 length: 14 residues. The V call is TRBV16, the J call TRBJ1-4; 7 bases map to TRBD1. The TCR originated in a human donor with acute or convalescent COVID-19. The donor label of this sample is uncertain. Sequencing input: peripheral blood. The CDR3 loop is CASSPEGAGEKLFF. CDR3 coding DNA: TGTGCCAGCAGCCCCGAGGGGGCCGGAGAAAAACTGTTTTTT.